This TCR beta chain comes out of a study of blood T cell repertoires in COVID-19. Study-level background: Acute-phase and convalescent COVID-19 samples originated in the United States, Italy and Spain.

This clone was seen once. Libraries were prepared by immunoSEQ multiplex PCR; TCRdb keeps only in-frame clonotypes and omits some of them. The sample includes fewer than 450,000 clones, about 90% seen only once; the top ten take approximately 0.99%. CDR1 and CDR2 (germline): MNHEY, SVGEGT. CDR3 length: 13 residues. The V and J ends lost 5 bases and 5 bases, in that order; junction bases with no gene match: 5. Across about two dozen US areas, participants ranged in age from about 18 to 90 years. Participants were placed into cohorts based on the clinical history they reported. V is TRBV6-2 or TRBV6-3 and J is TRBJ2-5, with 7 bases matching TRBD2. The sequenced material came from PBMCs or T cells enriched from blood (not recorded which). The clonotype was recovered from a woman younger than 45 who had recovered from COVID-19. The CDR3 region is CASSRLASETQYF. Written as DNA, the CDR3 is TGTGCCAGCAGTCGACTAGCTAGTGAGACCCAGTACTTC.